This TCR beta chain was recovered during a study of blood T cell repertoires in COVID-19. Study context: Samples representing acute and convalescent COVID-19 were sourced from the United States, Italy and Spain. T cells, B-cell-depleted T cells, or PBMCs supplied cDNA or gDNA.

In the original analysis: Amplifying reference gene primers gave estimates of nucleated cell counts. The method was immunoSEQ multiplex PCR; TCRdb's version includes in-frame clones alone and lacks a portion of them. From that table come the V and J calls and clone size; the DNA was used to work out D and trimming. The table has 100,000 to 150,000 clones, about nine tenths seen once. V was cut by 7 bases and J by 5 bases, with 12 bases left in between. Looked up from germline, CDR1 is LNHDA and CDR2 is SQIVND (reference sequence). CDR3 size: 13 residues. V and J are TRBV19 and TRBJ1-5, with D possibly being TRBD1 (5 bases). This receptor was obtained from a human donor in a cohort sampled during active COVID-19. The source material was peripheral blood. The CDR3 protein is CASTLDSHQPQHF. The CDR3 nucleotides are TGTGCCAGTACACTCGACAGTCATCAGCCCCAGCATTTT.